Following are 14 T cell receptor beta chains from one sample sequenced in a study of shared T cell receptors in the human thymus. TCRdb's table, derived via immunoSEQ multiplex PCR, lists solely in-frame clones and lacks some. The data hold 720,000 or so clones, with approximately 85% observed a single time. These data also formed part of another study, on human thymus T cells.

Sequenced material: thymocytes. Every receptor here comes from a girl under two years old with a congenital heart defect.

The rearrangement links TRBV21-1 to TRBJ2-5; TRBD2, the table's D call, was not compared with the DNA. TRBV21-1 is marked as a pseudogene. This CDR3 has 13 residues. Here the CDR3 DNA reads TGTGCCAGCAGCGCCCGGGGGGGTGAGACCCAGTACTTC. Translating it yields CASSARGGETQYF.

The count of this clone is one. V is TRBV7-8 and J is TRBJ1-5; possible D gene TRBD1, 5 bases. The CDR3 runs 16 residues. Trimming removed 5 bases from V and 3 bases from J, with 17 bases in between. Germline CDR1 reads SGHVS; CDR2 reads FQNEAQ. CDR3 nucleotide sequence: TGTGCCAGCAGCCCCAGGGTGTTGGGTAACAATCAGCCCCAGCATTTT. Protein sequence: CASSPRVLGNNQPQHF.

This sequence joins TRBV4-1 and TRBJ2-3; TRBD1 matches 9 bases. CDR3 length equals 17 residues. Germline CDR1 MGHRA, CDR2 YSYEKL. V shed 3 bases and J 1 base; nucleotides not matched to a gene: 8. The CDR3 region is CASSHAKDRGGTDTQYF. The CDR3 nucleotides read TGCGCCAGCAGCCACGCAAAGGACAGGGGAGGCACAGATACGCAGTATTTT.

The chain recombines TRBV11-2 with TRBJ2-2; 9 bases line up with TRBD2. This CDR3 region has 16 residues. Per the germline V gene, CDR1 is SGHAT and CDR2 is FQNNGV. With 1 base clipped from V and 6 bases from J, the junction kept 6 bases outside the gene matches. Here the CDR3 reads CASSLVAGGPPGELFF. Here the CDR3 DNA reads TGTGCCAGCAGCTTAGTGGCGGGGGGGCCGCCCGGGGAGCTGTTTTTT.

In its sample, this clone was seen once. Here the CDR3 DNA reads TGTGCCAGCAGTTTTCTGCCCAGGGGGCGTACCTACGAGCAGTACTTC. This gives the protein CASSFLPRGRTYEQYF. This chain joins TRBV28 and TRBJ2-7, with 8 nucleotides matching TRBD1. With V trimmed by 3 bases and J by 2 bases, 9 bases remained unmatched. Germline V gives CDR1 MDHEN, CDR2 SYDVKM. The CDR3 contains 16 residues.

The chain uses TRBV19 and TRBJ1-2, with D perhaps TRBD1 (5 bases). V dropped 5 bases and J dropped 4 bases, with 8 bases sitting between them. The CDR3 length is 12 residues. The V gene's germline CDR1 is LNHDA and CDR2 SQIVND (reference sequence). The CDR3 is CASSEDSYGYTF. Written as DNA, the CDR3 is TGTGCCAGTAGTGAAGACAGCTATGGCTACACCTTC.

V usage is TRBV6-1 and J usage is TRBJ2-5, with 9 bases identical to TRBD2. J was trimmed by 0 bases and V by 1 base; bases with no gene match: 3. Germline V gene sequence: CDR1 MNHNS, CDR2 SASEGT. This CDR3 has 16 residues. CDR3 loop: CASSEVAGVDQETQYF. The CDR3 DNA follows: TGTGCCAGCAGTGAAGTAGCGGGAGTAGACCAAGAGACCCAGTACTTC.

The V gene is TRBV2, the J gene TRBJ1-6; weak D call: TRBD1 (5 bases). Trimming shortened V by 7 bases and J by 8 bases, and 18 bases separated the two germline ends. CDR1 is SNHLY, CDR2 FYNNEI, per germline. The CDR3 is 15 residues long. In DNA form, the CDR3 reads TGTGCCAGCACCCGACGCGGGGGGGGAGATTCACCCCTCCACTTT. Translation gives CASTRRGGGDSPLHF.

The rearrangement links TRBV18 to TRBJ2-7, with a possible D match to TRBD2 (5 bases). This CDR3 is 16 amino acids long. Trimming took off 6 bases at V and 0 bases at J, with 18 bases between the two ends. Germline CDR1 is KGHSH and CDR2 is LQKENI. CDR3 residues: CASSPRGRDSSYEQYF. Here the CDR3 DNA reads TGTGCCAGCTCGCCAAGAGGCCGGGATAGCTCCTACGAGCAGTACTTC.

The CDR3 DNA is TGTGCCAGCCGCTCTGGGGACTTAACTAATGAAAAACTGTTTTTT. This codes for CASRSGDLTNEKLFF. V usage is TRBV7-9 and J usage is TRBJ1-4, with D possibly being TRBD1 (5 bases). Germline V gene lookup returns CDR1 SEHNR and CDR2 FQNEAQ (reference sequence). Deletions cut 8 bases from V and 1 base from J, with 14 bases between. The CDR3 contains 15 residues.

The rearrangement joins TRBV28 to TRBJ1-1; 7 positions agree with TRBD1. In germline, CDR1 is MDHEN, CDR2 SYDVKM. The CDR3 loop spans 17 amino acids. Trimming cost V 6 bases and J 4 bases; bases outside gene matches: 17. CDR3 in amino acids: CASSLHGTASPSTEAFF. The CDR3 DNA reads as TGTGCCAGCAGCCTACACGGGACAGCCTCCCCCAGCACTGAAGCTTTCTTT.

The CDR3 DNA reads as TGTGCCAGCAGTGTCGTGGGACAGGGAGGAAGATCCTATAATTCACCCCTCCACTTT. It translates to CASSVVGQGGRSYNSPLHF. The chain uses TRBV6-1 and TRBJ1-6; 9 bases line up with TRBD1. Looked up from germline, CDR1 is MNHNS and CDR2 is SASEGT. The CDR3 sequence is 19 residues long. V dropped 4 bases and J dropped 1; count of bases not matched to a gene: 11.

V usage is TRBV27 and J usage is TRBJ1-2; 8 nucleotides line up with TRBD1. From germline, CDR1 is MNHEY and CDR2 SMNVEV (reference sequence). The CDR3 extends over 14 amino acids. Unmatched junction bases numbered 10, after V lost 7 bases and J lost 6 bases. This CDR3 is CASKPQDRVNGYTF. DNA of the CDR3: TGTGCCAGCAAACCCCAGGACAGGGTAAATGGCTACACCTTC.

The rearrangement uses TRBV28 and TRBJ1-2, with D unresolved. Germline V gives CDR1 MDHEN, CDR2 SYDVKM. CDR3 length: 18 amino acids. With 3 bases removed from V and 4 bases from J, the gap between germline ends came to 24 bases. CDR3 sequence reads: CASSFNKLRGLVCYGYTF. Here the CDR3 DNA reads TGTGCCAGCAGTTTCAATAAGCTGAGAGGGTTAGTCTGCTATGGCTACACCTTC.